This entry describes one T cell receptor (beta chain). Its antigen is still unknown. Relapse was seen in all patients after autologous stem cell transplantation, and brentuximab vedotin exposure was variable. The data were taken from a study of PD-1 blockade in classical Hodgkin lymphoma. Study-level information: Patients received nivolumab 3 mg/kg intravenously every 2 weeks. Study conclusions and caveats: Patients starting nivolumab under 1 year after ASCT were excluded.

This CDR3 spans 15 amino acids. Germline CDR1 reads MDHEN; CDR2 reads SYDVKM. V shed 6 bases and J 1 base; nucleotides not matched to a gene: 5. Clones were sequenced by immunoSEQ multiplex PCR, and TCRdb holds only the in-frame ones, with some missing. The sample lists some 23,000 clones, about three quarters occurring once. The chain couples TRBV28 to TRBJ1-5; TRBD1 matches 8 bases. The source of this sequence is a human donor with classical Hodgkin lymphoma. The input for sequencing was peripheral blood mononuclear cells (PBMCs), taken at baseline. The CDR3 is CASSQRQGSNQPQHF. CDR3 sequence (DNA): TGTGCCAGCAGCCAAAGACAGGGGAGCAATCAGCCCCAGCATTTT.